This T cell receptor beta chain was captured by sequencing in a study of cytomegalovirus exposure and HLA in healthy donors. Points from the study as a whole: Later analysis identified a missense DCLRE1C variant that was linked to TCR beta V- and J-gene trimming. Cytomegalovirus status was reportedly diagnosed by the classifier with high sensitivity and specificity. Reportedly, a later analysis found an Asian-associated ancestry cluster had fewer N-insertions than the roughly 630-donor mean.

PCR was performed using 60 Vbeta and 13 Jbeta primers. The data were produced by immunoSEQ multiplex PCR, yet TCRdb's version contains in-frame clones alone and is incomplete. In the table there are 150,000 to 200,000 clones, about 75% of which are singletons. The table lists this clone with a few counts. The antigen is undetermined. The CDR3 is made up of 15 amino acids. The chain carries TRBV21-1 and TRBJ2-5; TRBD2, the D gene given by the table, was not confirmed from the DNA. TRBV21-1 represents a pseudogene. This sequence was found in a woman in her forties or fifties in good health and CMV-seropositive. Input material: PBMCs. The chain's CDR3 is CASSPGGIFEETQYF. The CDR3 DNA sequence: TGTGCCAGCAGCCCAGGAGGGATATTCGAAGAGACCCAGTACTTC.